The 28 T cell receptor beta chains below all came from one sample that was sequenced in a study of blood T cell repertoires in COVID-19. Profiled with immunoSEQ multiplex PCR; TCRdb holds only in-frame clones, not every one. The sample has roughly 200,000 clones, approximately 91% seen once. The sample comprised peripheral blood. The origin of the receptors is a man in his fifties or sixties with COVID-19, enrolled during active disease.

This clone was picked up one time. The CDR3 spells CASSLVLGGEQFF. DNA for the CDR3: TGCGCCAGCAGCTTGGTTCTCGGGGGTGAGCAGTTCTTC. The genes are TRBV5-1 and TRBJ2-1; a weak D match, TRBD2 (6 bases). V lost 0 bases to trimming and J lost 9 bases, with 10 bases between them. The CDR3 sequence is 13 residues long. Germline values: CDR1 SGHRS, CDR2 YFSETQ.

In DNA, the CDR3 is TGCAGTGCTAGTCCCGAGACAGGGTTGGTAGGTACGCAGTATTTT. As protein: CSASPETGLVGTQYF. J is TRBJ2-3 and V is TRBV20-1; 7 bases match TRBD1. From germline, CDR1 is DFQATT and CDR2 SNEGSKA (reference sequence). V lost 3 bases, J lost 8 bases, and 14 bases stayed unmatched. This CDR3 contains 15 residues.

The genes are TRBV19 and TRBJ1-1; TRBD1 aligns across 7 bases. The CDR3 runs to 16 residues. J gave up 4 bases and V 5 bases, and 13 bases lay outside the gene matches. The germline CDR1 and CDR2 sequences are LNHDA and SQIVND (reference sequence). CDR3 residues: CASSPQGRLLSTEAFF. The CDR3 DNA reads TGTGCCAGTAGTCCACAGGGGCGCTTACTCTCCACTGAAGCTTTCTTT.

J is TRBJ2-7 and V is TRBV11-2; D is perhaps TRBD2 (5 bases). The germline CDR1 and CDR2 sequences are SGHAT and FQNNGV. The CDR3 totals 15 residues. V was pared by 0 bases and J by 6 bases, with 15 bases between. The CDR3, as DNA: TGTGCCAGCAGCTTAGATGGTGCGGGTGCCTCCGAGCAGTACTTC. This translates into CASSLDGAGASEQYF.

This clone has only one observation. V usage is TRBV27 and J usage is TRBJ2-5, with 9 bases matching TRBD2. Per germline, CDR1 MNHEY and CDR2 SMNVEV (reference sequence). The junction had 8 bases not matched to a gene; V was cut back by 4 bases and J by 5 bases. The CDR3 contains 15 residues. The CDR3 loop reads CASSSYSGGGETQYF. As DNA, the CDR3 is TGTGCCAGCAGTTCATATAGCGGGGGTGGTGAGACCCAGTACTTC.

J is TRBJ2-2 and V is TRBV9; 8 nucleotides agree with TRBD2. CDR1 and CDR2 from the germline V gene are SGDLS and YYNGEE. The CDR3 loop spans 16 amino acids. Trimming at V came to 0 bases and at J to 4 bases, leaving 5 bases not matched to a gene. CDR3 residues: CASSVAAGEITGELFF. CDR3 nucleotides: TGTGCCAGCAGCGTAGCAGCGGGGGAGATCACCGGGGAGCTGTTTTTT.

The chain has TRBV27 and TRBJ2-3; TRBD2 aligns across 10 bases. Trimming cost V 5 bases and J 3 bases; bases outside gene matches: 14. CDR1 is MNHEY, CDR2 SMNVEV, per germline (reference sequence). The CDR3 is 18 amino acids. The CDR3: CASSPRTSGPRGTDTQYF. The CDR3 nucleotides are TGTGCCAGCAGTCCAAGGACTAGCGGACCGAGGGGGACAGATACGCAGTATTTT.

This clone was observed once. This chain connects TRBV2 to TRBJ1-2, with TRBD1 matching 11 bases. Germline V gene data show CDR1 as SNHLY and CDR2 as FYNNEI. The CDR3 length is 15 residues. J lost 4 bases, V lost 7 bases, and 8 bases had no gene match. The CDR3 protein is CASKTNGQGAYGYTF. The CDR3 nucleotides are TGTGCCAGCAAAACCAATGGACAGGGGGCCTATGGCTACACCTTC.

This chain links TRBV20-1 with TRBJ1-5; no reliable D call. Germline lookup yields CDR1 DFQATT and CDR2 SNEGSKA (reference sequence). Trimming left V 3 bases short and J 5 bases short, with 17 bases between. The CDR3 runs to 15 residues. CDR3 amino acids: CSASVLGGRDQPQHF. CDR3 in DNA: TGCAGTGCTAGTGTTTTAGGTGGCCGGGATCAGCCCCAGCATTTT.

The V call is TRBV6-5, the J call TRBJ1-1, with D possibly TRBD1 on 5 matching bases. Germline CDR1 reads MNHEY; CDR2 reads SVGAGI. CDR3 length: 13 residues. The V and J ends lost 4 bases and 0 bases respectively, with 6 bases between them. The CDR3 protein is CASSSTVNTEAFF. The CDR3 coding sequence is TGTGCCAGCAGTTCGACAGTGAACACTGAAGCTTTCTTT.

The rearrangement uses TRBV7-2 and TRBJ1-1; 10 bases match TRBD1. CDR1 and CDR2 (germline): SGHTA, FQGNSA. The V gene end was trimmed by 4 bases and the J gene end by 8 bases; junction bases not matched to a gene: 4. The CDR3 loop spans 13 amino acids. The CDR3, as DNA: TGTGCCAGCAGCTCCCGGACAGGGGGAGAAGCTTTCTTT. It codes for CASSSRTGGEAFF.

V usage is TRBV3-1 (or the pseudogene TRBV3-2) and J usage is TRBJ2-3; 9 nucleotides agree with TRBD2. The CDR3 loop spans 16 amino acids. After removal of 5 bases from V and 6 bases from J, the junction contained 12 bases not matched to a gene. From germline, CDR1 is LGHDT and CDR2 YNNKEL (reference sequence). The CDR3 protein is CASSKWDSGGLDTQYF. The CDR3 nucleotides read TGTGCCAGCAGCAAGTGGGATAGCGGGGGCCTGGATACGCAGTATTTT.

The gene calls are TRBV28 and TRBJ2-5; 10 nucleotides agree with TRBD1. The V segment lost 6 bases and the J segment 4 bases; nucleotides outside the gene matches: 14. This CDR3 region has 17 residues. Germline V gene lookup returns CDR1 MDHEN and CDR2 SYDVKM. DNA of the CDR3: TGTGCCAGCAGGACTAAGGGGACAGGGGTACGGGGAGAGACCCAGTACTTC. It is translated as CASRTKGTGVRGETQYF.

V is TRBV7-8 and J is TRBJ1-4; D gene unclear. The V and J ends lost 1 base and 0 bases respectively, with 15 bases between them. Germline V gene lookup returns CDR1 SGHVS and CDR2 FQNEAQ. This CDR3 spans 18 amino acids. CDR3 in amino acids: CASSLVVLTTTTNEKLFF. Here the CDR3 DNA reads TGTGCCAGCAGCTTAGTCGTCCTGACAACCACAACTAATGAAAAACTGTTTTTT.

This chain uses TRBV18 with TRBJ1-1; unclear D gene. This CDR3 has 16 amino acids. The V and J ends lost 4 bases and 0 bases respectively, with 15 bases between them. CDR1 is KGHSH, CDR2 LQKENI, per germline. The CDR3 protein is CASSLGDLLMNTEAFF. The CDR3 DNA reads TGTGCCAGCTCACTGGGCGACCTCCTCATGAACACTGAAGCTTTCTTT.

V is TRBV6-5 and J is TRBJ2-3; 7 bases are shared with TRBD2. Germline assignment: CDR1 MNHEY and CDR2 SVGAGI. The CDR3 covers 14 residues. Trimming at V came to 7 bases and at J to 0 bases, leaving 4 bases not matched to a gene. The CDR3 reads CASTRAGSTDTQYF. The CDR3 DNA reads as TGTGCCAGCACTCGAGCGGGAAGCACAGATACGCAGTATTTT.

The chain carries TRBV5-4 and TRBJ2-5; tentatively, D is TRBD1 (6 bases). Deletions cut 3 bases from V and 5 bases from J, with 11 bases between. This CDR3 has 13 amino acids. The V gene's germline CDR1 is SGHNT and CDR2 YYREEE (reference sequence). The CDR3 loop reads CASSSQGSETQYF. In DNA form, the CDR3 reads TGTGCCAGCAGCTCACAGGGTTCGGAGACCCAGTACTTC.

The chain couples TRBV30 to TRBJ1-3, with D possibly being TRBD1 (5 bases). The length of the CDR3 is 14 residues. Trimming removed 0 bases from V and 2 bases from J, with 8 bases in between. Germline CDR1 reads GTSNPN; CDR2 reads SVGIG (reference sequence). Here the CDR3 reads CAWSVRGTGNTIYF. The CDR3 DNA is TGTGCCTGGAGTGTACGGGGGACTGGAAACACCATATATTTT. Supplemented by reference TRBV30 and TRBJ1-3, the full variable domain reads SQTIHQWPATLVQPVGSPLSLECTVEGTSNPNLYWYRQAAGRGLQLLFYSVGIGQISSEVPQNLSASRPQDRQFILSSKKLLLSDSGFYLCAWSVRGTGNTIYFGEGSWLTVV.

The CDR3 here is CASSLWAGGGQETQYF. The CDR3 DNA is TGTGCCAGCAGCTTATGGGCGGGGGGTGGCCAAGAGACCCAGTACTTC. The genes are TRBV7-8 and TRBJ2-5, with 8 bases fitting TRBD2. Germline lookup yields CDR1 SGHVS and CDR2 FQNEAQ. V dropped 2 bases and J dropped 1; count of bases not matched to a gene: 6. This CDR3 has 16 residues.

This chain uses TRBV14 with TRBJ1-2; the D gene is possibly TRBD1 (5 bases). The CDR3 length is 13 residues. V was shortened by 2 bases and J by 8 bases, with 12 bases between the two germline ends. Germline CDR1 reads SGHDN; CDR2 reads FVKESK. The CDR3, as DNA: TGTGCCAGCAGCCAATTCGGGGGTTCCGGCTACACCTTC. It specifies CASSQFGGSGYTF. Drawing the rest from reference TRBV14 and TRBJ1-2, the complete variable domain is EAGVTQFPSHSVIEKGQTVTLRCDPISGHDNLYWYRRVMGKEIKFLLHFVKESKQDESGMPNNRFLAERTGGTYSTLKVQPAELEDSGVYFCASSQFGGSGYTFGSGTRLTVV.

J is TRBJ2-5 and V is TRBV27, with 8 positions matching TRBD2. Germline V CDR1 and CDR2: MNHEY, SMNVEV (reference sequence). The junction had 14 bases not matched to a gene; V was cut back by 6 bases and J by 5 bases. There are 16 residues in the CDR3. CDR3 nucleotides: TGTGCCAGCAGGCCCTTCGGGGGGGCGAATTCGGAGACCCAGTACTTC. Protein product: CASRPFGGANSETQYF.

CDR3 DNA: TGTGCCAGCATAGCGAAAACCGGGACTAGCGGAGTTTACGAGCAGTACTTC. Its protein product is CASIAKTGTSGVYEQYF. This rearrangement joins TRBV27 to TRBJ2-7; TRBD2 agrees at 11 bases. V shed 7 bases and J 4 bases; nucleotides not matched to a gene: 15. CDR3 length: 17 amino acids. Germline V gene sequence: CDR1 MNHEY, CDR2 SMNVEV (reference sequence).

The V and J genes are TRBV6-1 and TRBJ1-6, with D unresolved. The ends were cut back, 1 base at V and 6 bases at J, with 7 bases in the middle. Germline V lookup: CDR1 MNHNS, CDR2 SASEGT. This CDR3 has 14 amino acids. For the CDR3, the DNA is TGTGCCAGCAGTGAAGTGAGATCTAATTCACCCCTCCACTTT. The encoded protein is CASSEVRSNSPLHF.

The CDR3 nucleotides read TGTGCCAGTAGTAGGGACAGGGGTGTCGGAGCTTTCTTT. It specifies CASSRDRGVGAFF. V and J are TRBV19 and TRBJ1-1; 10 bases match TRBD1. With 4 bases clipped from V and 10 bases from J, the junction kept 6 bases outside the gene matches. This CDR3 spans 13 amino acids. Germline V gives CDR1 LNHDA, CDR2 SQIVND (reference sequence).

The chain uses TRBV5-6 and TRBJ2-2; 10 nucleotides agree with TRBD2. The CDR3 contains 15 residues. The germline gives CDR1 SGHDT, CDR2 YYEEEE. J lost 6 bases, V lost 0 bases, and 2 bases had no gene match. The DNA of the CDR3 is TGTGCCAGCAGCTTGGACCTAGCGGGAGCCGGGGAGCTGTTTTTT. Translating it yields CASSLDLAGAGELFF.

V usage is TRBV10-3 and J usage is TRBJ2-2; 8 bases are a match to TRBD1. Per germline, CDR1 ENHRY and CDR2 SYGVKD. The CDR3 extends over 16 amino acids. Unmatched junction bases numbered 4, after V lost 0 bases and J lost 4 bases. CDR3 coding DNA: TGTGCCATCAGTGAGTCGACAGGGGCGGGCACCGGGGAGCTGTTTTTT. This codes for CAISESTGAGTGELFF.

This rearrangement joins TRBV19 to TRBJ1-4; the D gene is possibly TRBD1 (5 bases). V was shortened by 5 bases and J by 1 base, with 8 bases between the two germline ends. CDR3 length equals 14 residues. Germline CDR1 LNHDA, CDR2 SQIVND (reference sequence). The CDR3 here is CASSGGGTNEKLFF. In DNA, the CDR3 is TGTGCCAGTAGTGGCGGGGGAACTAATGAAAAACTGTTTTTT.

This clone was counted a few times. The CDR3, as DNA: TGTGCCAGCAGTTACAGGGGCGGCTACACCTTC. Its translation: CASSYRGGYTF. This chain connects TRBV6-2 or TRBV6-3 to TRBJ1-2; possible D gene TRBD1, 5 bases. CDR1 and CDR2 (germline): MNHEY, SVGEGT. The CDR3 sequence is 11 residues long. Deletions cut 2 bases from V and 8 bases from J, with 6 bases between.